One T cell receptor beta chain is described in this entry. Antigen unknown. Assay used: immunoSEQ multiplex PCR; TCRdb lists only in-frame clones, some missing. The sample gives 60,000 to 95,000 clones, around 90% of which show up once; roughly 0.38% is in the top ten. The record originates from a study of OX40 agonist ivuxolimab in advanced cancers. Overall study: Treatment of patients was with ivuxolimab, an agonistic anti-OX40 (CD134) antibody. Notes on the study in general: Both CD4+ and CD8+ T cell populations in blood had undergone clonal expansion by week 6 at 0.1 to 3.0 mg/kg.

Losses at the gene ends were 3 bases for V and 0 bases for J; bases not matched to a gene: 5. CDR1 and CDR2 (germline): LGHNA, YNFKEQ. This CDR3 has 16 residues. The rearrangement joins TRBV4-2 to TRBJ2-7, with TRBD2 identical over 10 bases. The source material was CD4+ or CD8+ T cells sorted from blood, sampled in a trial of the OX40 agonist ivuxolimab. The receptor comes from an adult with an advanced solid tumor such as melanoma, head and neck, liver or kidney cancer. CDR3 sequence reads: CASSQVAGGSSYEQYF. CDR3 coding DNA: TGTGCCAGCAGCCAGGTAGCGGGGGGAAGCTCCTACGAGCAGTACTTC.